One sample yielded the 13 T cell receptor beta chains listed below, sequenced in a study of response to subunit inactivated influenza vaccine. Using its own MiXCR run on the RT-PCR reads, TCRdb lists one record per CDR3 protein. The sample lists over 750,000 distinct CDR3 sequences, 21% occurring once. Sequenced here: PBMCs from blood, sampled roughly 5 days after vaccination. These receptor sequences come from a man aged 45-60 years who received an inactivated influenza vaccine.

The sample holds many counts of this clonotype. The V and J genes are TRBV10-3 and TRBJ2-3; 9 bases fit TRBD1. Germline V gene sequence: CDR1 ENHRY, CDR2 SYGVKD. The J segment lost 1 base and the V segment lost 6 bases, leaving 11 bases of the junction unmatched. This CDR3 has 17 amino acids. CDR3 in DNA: TGTGCCATCAGGGGTGGACAGGGGACTCCCGGCACAGATACGCAGTATTTT. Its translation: CAIRGGQGTPGTDTQYF.

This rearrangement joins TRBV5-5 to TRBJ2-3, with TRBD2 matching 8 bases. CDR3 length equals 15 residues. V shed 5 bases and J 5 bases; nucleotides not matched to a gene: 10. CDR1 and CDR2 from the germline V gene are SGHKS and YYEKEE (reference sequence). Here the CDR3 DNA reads TGTGCCAGCAGTTCCGTAGCGGGGAATAGAGATACGCAGTATTTT. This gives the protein CASSSVAGNRDTQYF.

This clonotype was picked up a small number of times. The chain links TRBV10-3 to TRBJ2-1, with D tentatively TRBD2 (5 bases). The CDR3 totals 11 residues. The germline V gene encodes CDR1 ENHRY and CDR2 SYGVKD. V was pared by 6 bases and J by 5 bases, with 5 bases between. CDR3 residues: CAIREDNEQFF. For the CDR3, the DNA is TGTGCCATCAGGGAGGACAATGAGCAGTTCTTC.

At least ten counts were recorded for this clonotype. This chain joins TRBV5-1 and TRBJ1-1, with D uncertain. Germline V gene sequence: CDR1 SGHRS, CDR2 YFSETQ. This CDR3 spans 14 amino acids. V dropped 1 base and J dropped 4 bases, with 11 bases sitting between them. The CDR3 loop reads CASSLSSDSTEAFF. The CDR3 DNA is TGCGCCAGCAGCTTGAGCTCAGATAGCACTGAAGCTTTCTTT.

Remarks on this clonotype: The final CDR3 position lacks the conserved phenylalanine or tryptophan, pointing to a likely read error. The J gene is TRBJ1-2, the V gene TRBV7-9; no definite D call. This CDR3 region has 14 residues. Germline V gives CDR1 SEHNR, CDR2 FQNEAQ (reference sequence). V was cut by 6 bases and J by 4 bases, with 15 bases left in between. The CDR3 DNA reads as TGTGCCAGCAGACGTGGTTCGGTCCTCTATGGCTACACCTTA. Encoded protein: CASRRGSVLYGYTL.

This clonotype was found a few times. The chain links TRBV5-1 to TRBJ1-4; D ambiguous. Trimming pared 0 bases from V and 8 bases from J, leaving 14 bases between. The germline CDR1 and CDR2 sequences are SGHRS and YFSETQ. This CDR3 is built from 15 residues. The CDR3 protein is CASSLDATANEKLFF. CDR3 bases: TGCGCCAGCAGCTTGGATGCGACGGCGAACGAAAAACTGTTTTTT.

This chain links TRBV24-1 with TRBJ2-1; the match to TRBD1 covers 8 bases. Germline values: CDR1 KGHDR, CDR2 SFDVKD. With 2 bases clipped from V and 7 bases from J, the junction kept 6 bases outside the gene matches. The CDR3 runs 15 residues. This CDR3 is CATSDWQGARNEQFF. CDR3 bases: TGTGCCACCAGTGATTGGCAGGGGGCACGAAATGAGCAGTTCTTC.

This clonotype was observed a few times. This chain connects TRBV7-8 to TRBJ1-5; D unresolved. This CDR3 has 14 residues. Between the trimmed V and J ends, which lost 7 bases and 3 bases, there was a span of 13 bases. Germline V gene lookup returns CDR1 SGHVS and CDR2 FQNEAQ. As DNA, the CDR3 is TGTGCCAGCAACATAGAGGGAGACAATCAGCCCCAGCATTTT. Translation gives CASNIEGDNQPQHF.

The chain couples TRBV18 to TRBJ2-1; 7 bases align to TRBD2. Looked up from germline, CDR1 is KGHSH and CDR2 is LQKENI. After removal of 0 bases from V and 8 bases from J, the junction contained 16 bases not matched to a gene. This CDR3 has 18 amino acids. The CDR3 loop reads CASSPPIGSRSGVDEQFF. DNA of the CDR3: TGTGCCAGCTCACCACCGATTGGTAGCCGGAGCGGGGTCGATGAGCAGTTCTTC.

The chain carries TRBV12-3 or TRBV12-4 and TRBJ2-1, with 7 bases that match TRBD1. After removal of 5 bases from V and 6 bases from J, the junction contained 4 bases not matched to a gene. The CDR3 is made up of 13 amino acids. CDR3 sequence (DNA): TGTGCCAGCAGTCAATGGGACAGCAATGAGCAGTTCTTC. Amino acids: CASSQWDSNEQFF.

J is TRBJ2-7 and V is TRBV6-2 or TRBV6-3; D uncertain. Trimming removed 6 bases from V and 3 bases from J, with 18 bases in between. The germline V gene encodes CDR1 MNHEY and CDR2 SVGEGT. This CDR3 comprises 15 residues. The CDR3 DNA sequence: TGTGCCAGCAGAACTCCGCCCGGCCGGGTCTACGAGCAGTACTTC. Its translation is CASRTPPGRVYEQYF.

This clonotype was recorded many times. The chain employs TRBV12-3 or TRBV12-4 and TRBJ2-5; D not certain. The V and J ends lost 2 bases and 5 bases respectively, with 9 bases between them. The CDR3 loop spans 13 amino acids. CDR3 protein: CASSLSGRETQYF. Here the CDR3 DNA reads TGTGCCAGCAGTTTATCCGGGCGGGAGACCCAGTACTTC.

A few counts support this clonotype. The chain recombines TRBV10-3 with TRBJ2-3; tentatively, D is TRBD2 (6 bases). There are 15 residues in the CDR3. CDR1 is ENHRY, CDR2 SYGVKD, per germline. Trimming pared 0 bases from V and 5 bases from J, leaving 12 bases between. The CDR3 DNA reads TGTGCCATCAGTGAGTCTGTGGGAGGAAGAGATACGCAGTATTTT. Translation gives CAISESVGGRDTQYF.